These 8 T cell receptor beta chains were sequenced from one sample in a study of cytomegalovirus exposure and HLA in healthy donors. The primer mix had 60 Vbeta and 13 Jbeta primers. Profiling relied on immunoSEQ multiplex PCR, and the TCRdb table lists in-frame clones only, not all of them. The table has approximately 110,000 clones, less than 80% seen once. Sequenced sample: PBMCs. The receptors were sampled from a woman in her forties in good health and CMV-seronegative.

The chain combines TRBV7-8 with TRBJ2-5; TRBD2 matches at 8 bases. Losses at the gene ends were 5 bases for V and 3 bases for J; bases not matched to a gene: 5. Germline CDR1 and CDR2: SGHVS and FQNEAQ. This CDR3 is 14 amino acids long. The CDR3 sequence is CASSRRRGEETQYF. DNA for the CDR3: TGTGCCAGCAGCCGCCGGCGGGGGGAAGAGACCCAGTACTTC.

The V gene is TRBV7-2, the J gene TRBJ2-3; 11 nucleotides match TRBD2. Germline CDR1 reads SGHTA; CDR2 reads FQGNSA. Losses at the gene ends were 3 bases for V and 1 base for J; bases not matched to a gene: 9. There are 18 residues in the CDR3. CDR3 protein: CASSFTSGRGARTDTQYF. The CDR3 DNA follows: TGTGCCAGCAGCTTCACTAGCGGGAGAGGCGCCCGCACAGATACGCAGTATTTT.

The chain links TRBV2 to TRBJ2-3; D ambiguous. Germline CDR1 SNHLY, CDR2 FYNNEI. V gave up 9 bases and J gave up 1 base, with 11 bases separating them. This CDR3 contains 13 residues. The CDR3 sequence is CARGRLGTDTQYF. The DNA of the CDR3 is TGTGCCAGGGGCCGCCTTGGCACAGATACGCAGTATTTT.

CDR3 bases: TGCGCCAGCAGGGGGATTGAAGGGGCTGGAGAGACCCAGTACTTC. Its protein product is CASRGIEGAGETQYF. The chain links TRBV10-2 to TRBJ2-5; weak D call: TRBD1 (5 bases). The CDR3 is 15 residues long. The germline V gene has CDR1 WSHSY and CDR2 SAAADI. The germline V and J ends were trimmed by 6 bases and 4 bases, with 18 bases remaining between them.

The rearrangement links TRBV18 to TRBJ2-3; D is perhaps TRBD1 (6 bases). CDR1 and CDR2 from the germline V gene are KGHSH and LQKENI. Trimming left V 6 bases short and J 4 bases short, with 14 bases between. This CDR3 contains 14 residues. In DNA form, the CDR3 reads TGTGCCAGCTCGCAAAAACAGGGCGCAGATACGCAGTATTTT. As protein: CASSQKQGADTQYF. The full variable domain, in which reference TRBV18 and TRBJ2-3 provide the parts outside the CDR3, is NAGVMQNPRHLVRRRGQEARLRCSPMKGHSHVYWYRQLPEEGLKFMVYLQKENIIDESGMPKERFSAEFPKEGPSILRIQQVVRGDSAAYFCASSQKQGADTQYFGPGTRLTVL.

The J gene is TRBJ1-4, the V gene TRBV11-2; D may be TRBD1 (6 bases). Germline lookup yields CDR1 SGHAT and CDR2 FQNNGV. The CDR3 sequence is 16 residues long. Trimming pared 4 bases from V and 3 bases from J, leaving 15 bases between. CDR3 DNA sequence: TGTGCCAGCAGCTCTCAACGGGGGGCACCTAATGAAAAACTGTTTTTT. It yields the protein CASSSQRGAPNEKLFF.

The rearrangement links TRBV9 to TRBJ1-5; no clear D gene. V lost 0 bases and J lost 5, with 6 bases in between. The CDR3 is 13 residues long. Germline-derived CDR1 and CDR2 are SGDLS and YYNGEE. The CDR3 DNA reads TGTGCCAGCAGCGTAGATGCGCATCAGCCCCAGCATTTT. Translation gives CASSVDAHQPQHF.

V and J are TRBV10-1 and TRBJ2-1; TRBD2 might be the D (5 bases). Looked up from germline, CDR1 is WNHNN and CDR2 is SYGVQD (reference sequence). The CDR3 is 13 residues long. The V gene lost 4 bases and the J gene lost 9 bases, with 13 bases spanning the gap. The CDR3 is CASSGSGLGEQFF. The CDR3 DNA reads TGCGCCAGCAGTGGCTCGGGGTTGGGTGAGCAGTTCTTC.